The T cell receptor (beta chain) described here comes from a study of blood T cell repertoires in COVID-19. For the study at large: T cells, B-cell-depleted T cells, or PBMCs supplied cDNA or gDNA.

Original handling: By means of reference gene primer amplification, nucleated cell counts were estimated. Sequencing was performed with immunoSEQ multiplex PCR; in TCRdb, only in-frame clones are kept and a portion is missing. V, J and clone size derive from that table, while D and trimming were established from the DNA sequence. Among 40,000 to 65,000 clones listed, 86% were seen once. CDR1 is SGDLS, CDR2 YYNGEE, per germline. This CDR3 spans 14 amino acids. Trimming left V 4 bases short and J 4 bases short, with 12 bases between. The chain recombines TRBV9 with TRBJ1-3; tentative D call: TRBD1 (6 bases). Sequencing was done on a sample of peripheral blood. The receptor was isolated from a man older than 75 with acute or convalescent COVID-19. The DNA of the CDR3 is TGTGCCAGCAGCCCAGGACAGTTAGGAAACACCATATATTTT. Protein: CASSPGQLGNTIYF. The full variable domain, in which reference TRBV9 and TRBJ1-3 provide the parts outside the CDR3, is DSGVTQTPKHLITATGQRVTLRCSPRSGDLSVYWYQQSLDQGLQFLIQYYNGEERAKGNILERFSAQQFPDLHSELNLSSLELGDSALYFCASSPGQLGNTIYFGEGSWLTVV.